Below, 2 T cell receptor beta chains from the same sample are listed, as sequenced in a study of blood T cell repertoires in COVID-19. Using immunoSEQ multiplex PCR, the repertoire was profiled, and TCRdb retains in-frame clones only, with some absent. Seen here are 200,000 to 300,000 clones, approximately 80% observed once, and the top ten hold around 7.5%. The sequencing input was peripheral blood. The receptors stem from a woman of 80 years or more with COVID-19, enrolled during active disease.

The rearrangement links TRBV28 to TRBJ1-2; possible D gene TRBD1, 6 bases. The length of the CDR3 is 13 residues. Per germline, CDR1 MDHEN and CDR2 SYDVKM. Trimming pared 8 bases from V and 4 bases from J, leaving 14 bases between. CDR3 in amino acids: CASATGNTYGYTF. The CDR3 bases are TGTGCCAGCGCTACAGGGAATACCTATGGCTACACCTTC.

CDR3 coding DNA: TGTGCCAGTAGTCAAGGACAGGGCAAAACTGGAAACACCATATATTTT. This gives the protein CASSQGQGKTGNTIYF. The chain links TRBV19 to TRBJ1-3; 8 bases agree with TRBD1. V gave up 5 bases and J gave up 2 bases; unmatched junction bases: 8. Germline V gene lookup returns CDR1 LNHDA and CDR2 SQIVND (reference sequence). The CDR3 length is 16 residues.